This TCR beta chain was obtained from a study of blood T cell repertoires in COVID-19 (TCRdb year 2020). Regarding the study in general: Collaborator samples came from the United States, Italy and Spain and covered acute and convalescent phases of COVID-19. The prospective study material was composed of cDNA or gDNA derived from T cells, B-cell-depleted T cells, or PBMCs. Subjects who had been exposed to COVID-19, were actively infected with it, or had recovered from it provided the deeply sampled blood TCRbeta repertoires that made up the dataset. A freely available public database, intended as a resource for researchers studying the immune response to SARS-CoV-2, is where the repertoires were released. The samples were drawn from the first 160 participants of the ongoing ImmuneRACE study and from 1,200 or so subjects provided by 6 global collaborators. A de-identified subject ID, COVID-19 status, age in years and sex were almost always included in the sample metadata. Where HLA class I and class II types were available, the types were taken from metadata supplied by the sample provider, not from assay-based typing.

The collaborating institutions used their own protocols to collect whole blood in K2EDTA tubes. For TCRbeta analysis, collaborators shipped samples as frozen whole blood, isolated PBMCs, or DNA extracted from either of those sample types. TCRbeta CDR3 regions were amplified from genomic DNA by means of the immunoSEQ Assay, a bias-controlled multiplex PCR. Concerning the study's data processing: Nucleated cell counts per sample were estimated from amplification of reference gene primers within the assay. To quantify the absolute abundance of each unique TCRbeta CDR3 rearrangement, sequence reads were collapsed and filtered. Productive Simpson clonality was computed per sample as the square root of Simpson's diversity index over productive rearrangements. TCRdb re-hosts the immuneACCESS table, in-frame sequences only. Its copies lack some clones; in the studies checked, an unresolved V gene accounts for under half of them, and the cause for the rest is not known. The DNA gave D and trimming, while V, J and clone size come from that table. The sample records more than 95,000 clones, 80% to 85% of which are singletons. 3.8% of the sample is taken by the ten largest.

What the research found in general, with its limitations: The amount of clinical and demographic metadata varied by source and participant and was provided uncurated.

CDR1 KGHSH and CDR2 LQKENI are derived from the germline V gene. The CDR3 has 16 amino acids, counting the end cysteine and phenylalanine. The entry retains the CDR3 DNA only, 48 bases that are in frame from base 1. Deletion took 2 bases off V and 5 bases off J, with a span of 15 bases between the germline ends. A word on this clone: Its antigen target is currently unknown. Nothing much larger sits one base from this clone, and base qualities are not available.

The TCR sequence derives from a woman aged 45-65 years with acute or convalescent COVID-19. Input material: peripheral blood. The chain joins TRBV18 to TRBJ2-2; the D region possibly corresponds to TRBD1 (6 bases align). In nucleotides, the sequence is TGTGCCAGCTCACCAGGTTTCCAGGGGACGACCGGGGAGCTGTTTTTT. Its protein product is CASSPGFQGTTGELFF. The full variable domain, with segments outside the CDR3 supplied by the reference TRBV18 and TRBJ2-2 proteins, appears as NAGVMQNPRHLVRRRGQEARLRCSPMKGHSHVYWYRQLPEEGLKFMVYLQKENIIDESGMPKERFSAEFPKEGPSILRIQQVVRGDSAAYFCASSPGFQGTTGELFFGEGSRLTVL.